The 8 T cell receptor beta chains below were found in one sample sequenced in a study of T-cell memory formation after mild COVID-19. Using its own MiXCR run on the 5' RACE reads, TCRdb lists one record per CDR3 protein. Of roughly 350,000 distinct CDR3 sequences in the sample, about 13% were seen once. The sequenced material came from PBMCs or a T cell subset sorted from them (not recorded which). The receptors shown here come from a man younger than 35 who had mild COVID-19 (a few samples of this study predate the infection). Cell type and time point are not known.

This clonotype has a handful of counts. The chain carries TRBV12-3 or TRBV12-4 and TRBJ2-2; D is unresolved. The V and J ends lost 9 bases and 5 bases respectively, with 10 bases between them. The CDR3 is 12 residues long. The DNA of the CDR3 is TGTGCCAGTTACCGAATTACCGGGGAGCTGTTTTTT. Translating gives CASYRITGELFF.

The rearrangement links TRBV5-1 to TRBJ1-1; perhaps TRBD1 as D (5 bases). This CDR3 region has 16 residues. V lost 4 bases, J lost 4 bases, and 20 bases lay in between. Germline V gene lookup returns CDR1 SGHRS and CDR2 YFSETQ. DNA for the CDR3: TGCGCCAGCAGCGTGCACGGGACCGGGAGGGGCACTGAAGCTTTCTTT. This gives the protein CASSVHGTGRGTEAFF.

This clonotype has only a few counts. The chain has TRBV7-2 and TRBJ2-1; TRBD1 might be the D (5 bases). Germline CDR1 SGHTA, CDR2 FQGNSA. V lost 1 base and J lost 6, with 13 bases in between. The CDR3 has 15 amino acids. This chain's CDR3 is CASSLVPGRVNEQFF. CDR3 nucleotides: TGTGCCAGCAGCTTAGTTCCCGGCAGGGTCAATGAGCAGTTCTTC.

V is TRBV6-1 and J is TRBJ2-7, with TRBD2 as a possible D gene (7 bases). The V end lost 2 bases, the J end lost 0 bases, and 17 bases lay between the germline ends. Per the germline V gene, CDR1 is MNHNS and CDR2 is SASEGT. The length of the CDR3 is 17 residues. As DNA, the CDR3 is TGTGCCAGCAGTGAACCTGGAGGGGGGGCCACCTCCTACGAGCAGTACTTC. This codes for CASSEPGGGATSYEQYF.

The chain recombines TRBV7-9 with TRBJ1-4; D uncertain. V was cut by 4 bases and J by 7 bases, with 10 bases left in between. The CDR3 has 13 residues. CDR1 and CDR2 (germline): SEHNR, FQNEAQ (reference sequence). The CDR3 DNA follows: TGTGCCAGCAGCTCCGTAAGAGTTGAAAAACTGTTTTTT. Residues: CASSSVRVEKLFF. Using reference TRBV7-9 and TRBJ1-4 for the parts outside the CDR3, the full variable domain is DTGVSQNPRHKITKRGQNVTFRCDPISEHNRLYWYRQTLGQGPEFLTYFQNEAQLEKSRLLSDRFSAERPKGSFSTLEIQRTEQGDSAMYLCASSSVRVEKLFFGSGTQLSVL.

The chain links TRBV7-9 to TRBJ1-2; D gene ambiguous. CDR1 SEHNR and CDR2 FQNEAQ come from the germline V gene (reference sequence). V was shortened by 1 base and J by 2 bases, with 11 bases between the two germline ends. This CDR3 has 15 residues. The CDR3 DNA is TGTGCCAGCAGCTTAGGTCTCGGCGGAAACTATGGCTACACCTTC. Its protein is CASSLGLGGNYGYTF.

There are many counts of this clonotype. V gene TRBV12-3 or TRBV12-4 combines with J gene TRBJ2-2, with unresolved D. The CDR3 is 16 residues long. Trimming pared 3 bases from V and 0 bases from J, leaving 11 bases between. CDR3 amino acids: CASSFGRVTNTGELFF. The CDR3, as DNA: TGTGCCAGCAGTTTTGGTAGGGTTACGAACACCGGGGAGCTGTTTTTT.

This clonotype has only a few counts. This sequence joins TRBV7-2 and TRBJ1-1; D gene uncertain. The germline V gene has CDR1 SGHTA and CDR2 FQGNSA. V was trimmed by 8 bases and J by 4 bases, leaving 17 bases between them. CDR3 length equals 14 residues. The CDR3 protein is CASAPSRISTEAFF. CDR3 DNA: TGTGCCAGCGCCCCTTCCCGGATCAGCACTGAAGCTTTCTTT. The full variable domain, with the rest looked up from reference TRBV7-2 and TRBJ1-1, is GAGVSQSPSNKVTEKGKDVELRCDPISGHTALYWYRQSLGQGLEFLIYFQGNSAPDKSGLPSDRFSAERTGGSVSTLTIQRTQQEDSAVYLCASAPSRISTEAFFGQGTRLTVV.